This T cell receptor (beta chain) was found in a study of beta chain features in type 1 diabetes. Study summary: No age, gender or cell yield differences were seen between patients and healthy donors. Study results and limitations: Cells expressing TCR highly could be over-represented by cDNA sequencing.

The CDR3 has 15 residues. Germline-derived CDR1 and CDR2 are MNHNY and SVGAGI (reference sequence). The ends were cut back, 6 bases at V and 3 bases at J, with 18 bases in the middle. Purity of each sorted population was above 98%. Every isolated RNA sample was fully reverse transcribed, so sequencing captured expressed TCRB transcripts. The repertoire was sequenced with immunoSEQ multiplex PCR; TCRdb's copy has only in-frame clones and lacks some. The sample shows 140,000 or so clones, roughly a tenth of them seen only once. This clone occurred a few times. What it binds is unknown. This clonotype was obtained from a young man in good health. This chain connects TRBV6-6 to TRBJ2-7; possible D gene TRBD1, 6 bases. Sample: naive CD4+ T cells from blood. CDR3 DNA sequence: TGTGCCAGCAGATCTGGGGGCGAACCGGACTACGAGCAGTACTTC. Its protein product is CASRSGGEPDYEQYF.